The 29 T cell receptor beta chains below were found in one sample sequenced in a study of cytomegalovirus exposure and HLA in healthy donors. Primers: 60 Vbeta forward and 13 Jbeta reverse. TCRdb's copy holds only in-frame clones and misses some; the assay was immunoSEQ multiplex PCR. The table includes roughly 62,000 clones, more than 70% detected once. The sequencing input was PBMCs. The receptors derive from a woman aged 30 to 39 in good health and CMV-seronegative.

The CDR3 DNA follows: TGTGCCAGCAGTTTATATCCCGTCGCTAGCGGGAGGATAACGCAGTATTTT. It encodes CASSLYPVASGRITQYF. This sequence joins TRBV27 and TRBJ2-3; 11 bases align to TRBD2. The CDR3 loop spans 17 amino acids. Per germline, CDR1 MNHEY and CDR2 SMNVEV (reference sequence). V shed 1 base and J 9 bases; nucleotides not matched to a gene: 12.

J is TRBJ1-2 and V is TRBV28; tentatively, D is TRBD1 (6 bases). CDR1 and CDR2 from the germline V gene are MDHEN and SYDVKM. V was cut by 3 bases and J by 7 bases, with 12 bases left in between. The CDR3 has 13 amino acids. The CDR3 region has the DNA TGTGCCAGCAGTTTGGGGCCAGGGGCTGGCTACACCTTC. Translation gives CASSLGPGAGYTF.

The CDR3 DNA is TGCGCCAGCAGCTTGGGACAGGGAACTAATGAAAAACTGTTTTTT. This gives the protein CASSLGQGTNEKLFF. The chain uses TRBV5-1 and TRBJ1-4, with 7 bases that match TRBD1. There are 15 residues in the CDR3. Germline V gene lookup returns CDR1 SGHRS and CDR2 YFSETQ. The V and J ends lost 0 bases and 1 base, in that order; junction bases with no gene match: 0. Using reference TRBV5-1 and TRBJ1-4 for the parts outside the CDR3, the full variable domain is KAGVTQTPRYLIKTRGQQVTLSCSPISGHRSVSWYQQTPGQGLQFLFEYFSETQRNKGNFPGRFSGRQFSNSRSEMNVSTLELGDSALYLCASSLGQGTNEKLFFGSGTQLSVL.

This chain links TRBV5-4 with TRBJ1-2; 7 nucleotides agree with TRBD1. From germline, CDR1 is SGHNT and CDR2 YYREEE (reference sequence). This CDR3 comprises 15 residues. V dropped 2 bases and J dropped 4; count of bases not matched to a gene: 8. This chain's CDR3 is CASSLRDRGSYGYTF. In nucleotides, the CDR3 is TGTGCCAGCAGCTTACGGGACAGAGGGTCCTATGGCTACACCTTC.

This chain links TRBV5-1 with TRBJ2-3; D may be TRBD2 (5 bases). This CDR3 spans 16 amino acids. The germline V and J ends were trimmed by 0 bases and 5 bases, with 16 bases remaining between them. The germline V gene encodes CDR1 SGHRS and CDR2 YFSETQ. CDR3 sequence: CASSLGVGVVKDTQYF. The CDR3 coding sequence is TGCGCCAGCAGCTTGGGTGTGGGAGTAGTTAAAGATACGCAGTATTTT.

The gene calls are TRBV19 and TRBJ2-5, with a tentative D call TRBD2 (6 bases). From germline, CDR1 is LNHDA and CDR2 SQIVND (reference sequence). The CDR3 consists of 13 residues. V was cut by 5 bases and J by 2 bases, with 9 bases left in between. This CDR3 reads CASSAGRQETQYF. In DNA, the CDR3 is TGTGCCAGTAGTGCGGGAAGGCAAGAGACCCAGTACTTC.

The chain employs TRBV28 and TRBJ2-7; TRBD1 is a possible D gene (6 bases). Per the germline V gene, CDR1 is MDHEN and CDR2 is SYDVKM. The length of the CDR3 is 14 residues. The germline V and J ends were trimmed by 3 bases and 2 bases, with 11 bases remaining between them. This CDR3 is CASSFSQGPYEQYF. CDR3 DNA: TGTGCCAGCAGTTTCTCCCAGGGGCCCTACGAGCAGTACTTC.

V usage is TRBV4-2 and J usage is TRBJ2-5; perhaps TRBD1 as D (6 bases). Germline CDR1 reads LGHNA; CDR2 reads YNFKEQ. The CDR3 consists of 16 residues. Trimming took 4 bases from V and 1 from J, leaving 16 bases between them. The DNA for the CDR3 is TGTGCCAGCAGCCTCTCGACAGGAAAGGGCCAAGAGACCCAGTACTTC. Residues: CASSLSTGKGQETQYF.

The chain links TRBV2 to TRBJ1-5, with TRBD1 matching over 8 bases. Germline V lookup: CDR1 SNHLY, CDR2 FYNNEI. With V trimmed by 6 bases and J by 3 bases, 7 bases remained unmatched. This CDR3 comprises 15 residues. The DNA for the CDR3 is TGTGCCAGCAGCCTAGGACAGGGCCACAATCAGCCCCAGCATTTT. This encodes CASSLGQGHNQPQHF.

This clone was recorded a few times. The V and J genes are TRBV2 and TRBJ2-1; TRBD2 agrees at 9 bases. The trim removed 8 bases at V and 8 bases at J, leaving 13 bases unmatched. Germline V gene sequence: CDR1 SNHLY, CDR2 FYNNEI. The CDR3 is 15 residues long. The CDR3 sequence: CASEKAGGPSDEQFF. Written as DNA, the CDR3 is TGTGCCAGCGAGAAGGCGGGAGGGCCCTCGGATGAGCAGTTCTTC.

The V and J genes are TRBV19 and TRBJ2-7; D might be TRBD2 (5 bases). The germline V gene has CDR1 LNHDA and CDR2 SQIVND (reference sequence). This CDR3 is built from 13 residues. V lost 6 bases, J lost 3 bases, and 12 bases lay in between. The CDR3 DNA reads as TGTGCCAGTAGCACCAGCGGTCACTACGAGCAGTACTTC. This encodes CASSTSGHYEQYF.

CDR3 protein: CASSYLGTGPGNTIYF. The CDR3 nucleotides are TGTGCCAGCAGTTACCTCGGGACAGGCCCTGGAAACACCATATATTTT. The rearrangement links TRBV6-5 to TRBJ1-3, with 8 bases that match TRBD1. Germline CDR1 and CDR2: MNHEY and SVGAGI. The CDR3 runs 16 residues. Unmatched junction bases numbered 5, after V lost 2 bases and J lost 2 bases.

In its sample, this clone was seen a few times. The V and J genes are TRBV5-4 and TRBJ1-2; tentative D call: TRBD1 (6 bases). Germline V gene data show CDR1 as SGHNT and CDR2 as YYREEE (reference sequence). Trimming took 6 bases from V and 3 from J, leaving 12 bases between them. The CDR3 runs to 13 residues. CDR3 sequence (DNA): TGTGCCAGCAACCCCACAGGGTACTATGGCTACACCTTC. This codes for CASNPTGYYGYTF.

This clone appeared a few times. The rearrangement links TRBV28 to TRBJ1-5; tentatively, D is TRBD1 (6 bases). The CDR3 sequence is 16 residues long. Germline-derived CDR1 and CDR2 are MDHEN and SYDVKM. The germline V and J ends were trimmed by 2 bases and 1 base, with 12 bases remaining between them. CDR3 DNA: TGTGCCAGCAGTTTACTCAGCAGGGGAAGCAATCAGCCCCAGCATTTT. Protein sequence: CASSLLSRGSNQPQHF.

V and J are TRBV11-3 and TRBJ2-1; weak D call: TRBD2 (6 bases). Germline CDR1 is SGHNT and CDR2 is YENEEA. This CDR3 has 14 amino acids. With 5 bases removed from V and 5 bases from J, the gap between germline ends came to 13 bases. The DNA for the CDR3 is TGTGCCAGCAGCATGGGGGGAAAGAACAATGAGCAGTTCTTC. The encoded protein is CASSMGGKNNEQFF.

The V call is TRBV28, the J call TRBJ1-3; 8 bases are shared with TRBD1. Germline CDR1 and CDR2: MDHEN and SYDVKM. The CDR3 loop spans 18 amino acids. V shed 5 bases, J shed 2 bases, and the junction held 14 bases outside the gene matches. CDR3 sequence (DNA): TGTGCCAGCAGTCCCCTCGCCCTGACAGGGGTGGCTGGAAACACCATATATTTT. Translating it yields CASSPLALTGVAGNTIYF.

This clone was counted once. The rearrangement uses TRBV7-8 and TRBJ2-7; the D gene is possibly TRBD1 (6 bases). The ends were cut back, 5 bases at V and 0 bases at J, with 14 bases in the middle. The germline gives CDR1 SGHVS, CDR2 FQNEAQ. The CDR3 sequence is 15 residues long. The CDR3 spells CASSPRTESSYEQYF. The CDR3 DNA follows: TGTGCCAGCAGCCCTCGGACAGAAAGCTCCTACGAGCAGTACTTC.

This rearrangement joins TRBV7-6 to TRBJ2-5, with a possible D match to TRBD2 (6 bases). The DNA end is a closer match to TRBJ2-7, so the J assignment may be wrong. Germline V gene data show CDR1 as SGHVS and CDR2 as FNYEAQ. This CDR3 spans 15 amino acids. CDR3: CASSLAQGLQYEQYF. Written as DNA, the CDR3 is TGTGCCAGCAGCTTAGCCCAGGGACTCCAATACGAGCAGTACTTC.

This chain links TRBV5-8 with TRBJ2-7, with 9 bases fitting TRBD2. The V segment lost 1 base and the J segment 3 bases; nucleotides outside the gene matches: 5. The germline V gene encodes CDR1 SGHTS and CDR2 YDEGEE. This CDR3 is built from 15 residues. The CDR3 loop is CASSLRLAGLYEQYF. In nucleotides, the CDR3 is TGTGCCAGCAGCTTGAGGCTAGCGGGGCTCTACGAGCAGTACTTC.

The chain combines TRBV9 with TRBJ1-2; TRBD1 matches 8 bases. The CDR3 has 12 amino acids. The V gene's germline CDR1 is SGDLS and CDR2 YYNGEE. Trimming cost V 4 bases and J 14 bases; bases outside gene matches: 10. The CDR3 spells CASSPRGQVPTF. Here the CDR3 DNA reads TGTGCCAGCAGCCCCCGGGGACAGGTTCCGACCTTC.

For this clone: The same CDR3 also results from other DNA sequences found in this sample. The chain carries TRBV29-1 and TRBJ2-7; D is possibly TRBD2 (5 bases). The CDR3 contains 15 residues. Germline CDR1 is SQVTM and CDR2 is ANQGSEA. The ends were cut back, 4 bases at V and 2 bases at J, with 18 bases in the middle. CDR3 amino acids: CSVVLEEKTAYEQYF. For the CDR3, the DNA is TGCAGCGTTGTTCTGGAGGAAAAAACAGCCTACGAGCAGTACTTC.

The chain joins TRBV9 to TRBJ2-7; D may be TRBD2 (6 bases). Trimming pared 0 bases from V and 7 bases from J, leaving 17 bases between. CDR3 size: 15 residues. The germline V gene encodes CDR1 SGDLS and CDR2 YYNGEE. The CDR3 nucleotides read TGTGCCAGCAGCGTAGGTGACTTCCCCAGCGGGGAGCAGTACTTC. It is translated as CASSVGDFPSGEQYF.

The rearrangement uses TRBV5-4 and TRBJ2-3, with no clear D. The length of the CDR3 is 12 residues. The V gene lost 1 base and the J gene lost 3 bases, with 3 bases spanning the gap. Germline V gene data show CDR1 as SGHNT and CDR2 as YYREEE (reference sequence). The CDR3 DNA follows: TGTGCCAGCAGCTTGCTTACAGATACGCAGTATTTT. Amino acid sequence: CASSLLTDTQYF.

The chain employs TRBV30 and TRBJ1-1; TRBD1 is a possible D gene (6 bases). Trimming took off 4 bases at V and 1 base at J, with 10 bases between the two ends. The CDR3 is 13 residues long. Germline V CDR1 and CDR2: GTSNPN, SVGIG (reference sequence). The CDR3 nucleotides are TGTGCCTGGAAGGGACACCCGAACACTGAAGCTTTCTTT. Its translation: CAWKGHPNTEAFF.

CDR3 amino acids: CASSLGLAGPGFLDTQYF. Here the CDR3 DNA reads TGTGCCAGCAGTTTGGGGCTAGCGGGCCCGGGGTTCTTAGATACGCAGTATTTT. The chain has TRBV28 and TRBJ2-3, with 8 bases fitting TRBD2. Germline values: CDR1 MDHEN, CDR2 SYDVKM. J was trimmed by 5 bases and V by 3 bases; bases with no gene match: 16. This CDR3 contains 18 residues.

The chain combines TRBV27 with TRBJ1-5; the D is unclear. The ends were cut back, 0 bases at V and 3 bases at J, with 6 bases in the middle. CDR3 length: 14 residues. CDR1 and CDR2 (germline): MNHEY, SMNVEV (reference sequence). CDR3 sequence (DNA): TGTGCCAGCAGTTTATCTCCCGTCAATCAGCCCCAGCATTTT. Amino acid sequence: CASSLSPVNQPQHF.

As for this clone: One end of the junction is discordant with germline, which a read error may explain. V gene TRBV19 combines with J gene TRBJ2-7, with TRBD2 identical over 10 bases. The CDR3 is 12 amino acids. Germline V lookup: CDR1 LNHDA, CDR2 SQIVND (reference sequence). The CDR3 DNA follows: TGTGCCAGTAGTGAAGAGGGACTAGCGCGAATCTTC. This encodes CASSEEGLARIF.

V usage is TRBV7-8 and J usage is TRBJ2-7; tentative D call: TRBD1 (6 bases). Trimming took 1 base from V and 1 from J, leaving 11 bases between them. CDR3 size: 15 residues. Germline CDR1 reads SGHVS; CDR2 reads FQNEAQ. CDR3 coding DNA: TGTGCCAGCAGCTTAGGGACAGCCAGATCCTACGAGCAGTACTTC. Protein: CASSLGTARSYEQYF.

V gene TRBV6-5 combines with J gene TRBJ2-7; TRBD1 matches 8 bases. Germline CDR1 is MNHEY and CDR2 is SVGAGI. This CDR3 has 16 amino acids. Trimming took 2 bases from V and 6 from J; bases not matched to a gene: 12. The CDR3, as DNA: TGTGCCAGCAGTTACACGGGGACAGGTAGTCAGCGCGAGCAGTACTTC. It is translated as CASSYTGTGSQREQYF.